This T cell receptor beta chain was profiled in a study of vaccination and CD4 T cells after COVID-19. Study context: The post-vaccine samples came a median around 71 days after dose two (range 14 to 241). From HCoV-229E, HCoV-OC43, HCoV-NL63 and SARS-CoV-2, overlapping spike peptides were used to stimulate the cells.

The treatment is: approximately 10-day PBMC culture with coronavirus spike peptide pools or control peptides (ViraFEST assay). CD4+ T cells that had been cultured provided DNA sequenced with the Oncomine TCR Beta short-read assay. MiXCR, applied by TCRdb to the PCR reads, yields one record per CDR3 protein. The table includes some 20,000 distinct CDR3 sequences, roughly 46% detected once. Study observations and caveats: From approximately 21 to 40, the median of SARS-CoV-2-reactive clonotypes rose without reaching significance.

Concerning this clonotype: Its antigen is as yet unknown.

V was cut by 4 bases and J by 5 bases, with 16 bases left in between. The CDR3 length is 15 residues. CDR1 is MNHEY and CDR2 is SVGEGT in the germline V gene. Sequences were derived from CD4+ T cells from blood, cultured in vitro, sampled before SARS-CoV-2 vaccination. The clonotype originates from a human donor who had recovered from COVID-19. The chain uses TRBV6-2 or TRBV6-3 and TRBJ2-3; the D gene is possibly TRBD2 (5 bases). The CDR3 loop reads CASSSPDWAGDTQYF. Written as DNA, the CDR3 is TGTGCCAGCAGTTCTCCTGACTGGGCGGGAGATACGCAGTATTTT.